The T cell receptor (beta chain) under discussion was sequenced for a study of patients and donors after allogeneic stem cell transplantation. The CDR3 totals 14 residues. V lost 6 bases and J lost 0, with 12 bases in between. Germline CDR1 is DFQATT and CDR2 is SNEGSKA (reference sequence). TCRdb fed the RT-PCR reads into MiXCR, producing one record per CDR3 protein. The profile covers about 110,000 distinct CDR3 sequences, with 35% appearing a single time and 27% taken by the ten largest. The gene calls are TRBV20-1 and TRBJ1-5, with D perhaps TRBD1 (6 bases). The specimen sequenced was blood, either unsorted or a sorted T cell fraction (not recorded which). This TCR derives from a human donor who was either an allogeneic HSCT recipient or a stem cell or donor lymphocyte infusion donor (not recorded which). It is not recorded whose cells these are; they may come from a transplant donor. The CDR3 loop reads CSAPQGLSNQPQHF. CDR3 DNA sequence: TGCAGTGCCCCGCAGGGGCTTAGCAATCAGCCCCAGCATTTT.